The 12 T cell receptor beta chains in this list originate from one sample, sequenced in a study of PD-L1 blockade in urothelial cancer. Produced via immunoSEQ multiplex PCR; TCRdb's table is partial and in-frame only. The table records 29,000 or so clones, 80% to 90% of them present only once. The source was PBMCs, collected around atezolizumab (anti-PD-L1) treatment. These TCRs come from a man aged 50-60 years with urothelial cancer.

This rearrangement joins TRBV28 to TRBJ2-7; 8 bases are a match to TRBD2. CDR1 and CDR2 (germline): MDHEN, SYDVKM. V gave up 5 bases and J gave up 4 bases; unmatched junction bases: 13. The CDR3 extends over 16 amino acids. The CDR3 loop is CASSVYWLAGLYEQYF. The CDR3 coding sequence is TGTGCCAGCAGTGTATATTGGCTAGCGGGTCTATACGAGCAGTACTTC.

The rearrangement links TRBV5-8 to TRBJ1-5; 9 bases align to TRBD1. The V and J ends lost 4 bases and 7 bases, in that order; junction bases with no gene match: 9. CDR1 SGHTS and CDR2 YDEGEE come from the germline V gene. The CDR3 spans 15 residues. CDR3 in DNA: TGTGCCAGCAGCACAACCGGGACAGGGATGCAGCCCCAGCATTTT. As protein: CASSTTGTGMQPQHF.

The chain recombines TRBV4-2 with TRBJ1-1; TRBD1 aligns across 7 bases. Germline assignment: CDR1 LGHNA and CDR2 YNFKEQ. CDR3 size: 18 residues. Trimming removed 0 bases from V and 0 bases from J; junction bases left unmatched: 10. The CDR3, as DNA: TGTGCCAGCAGCCAAGAAGGTACAGGGGAAGCAATGAACACTGAAGCTTTCTTT. Protein product: CASSQEGTGEAMNTEAFF.

CDR3: CASSALQGFGETQYF. The CDR3 DNA follows: TGTGCCAGCAGTGCACTACAGGGTTTTGGAGAGACCCAGTACTTC. The chain employs TRBV6-1 and TRBJ2-5; TRBD1 might be the D (6 bases). Trimming removed 4 bases from V and 4 bases from J, with 16 bases in between. This CDR3 spans 15 amino acids. From germline, CDR1 is MNHNS and CDR2 SASEGT.

The V gene is TRBV30, the J gene TRBJ2-7; 11 bases are a match to TRBD2. Trimming removed 0 bases from V and 6 bases from J; junction bases left unmatched: 4. CDR1 is GTSNPN and CDR2 is SVGIG in the germline V gene (reference sequence). The CDR3 is 14 residues long. CDR3 sequence: CAWSVLAGASEQYF. DNA for the CDR3: TGTGCCTGGAGTGTACTAGCGGGAGCATCCGAGCAGTACTTC.

This chain joins TRBV10-2 and TRBJ2-5; 7 bases fit TRBD1. This CDR3 region has 16 residues. The V segment lost 6 bases and the J segment 5 bases; nucleotides outside the gene matches: 15. Germline lookup yields CDR1 WSHSY and CDR2 SAAADI. This chain's CDR3 is CASRDPRGLTGETQYF. The CDR3, as DNA: TGCGCCAGCAGAGACCCCAGGGGGTTAACGGGTGAGACCCAGTACTTC.

V gene TRBV2 combines with J gene TRBJ1-6; 10 nucleotides align to TRBD1. J gave up 7 bases and V 2 bases, and 5 bases lay outside the gene matches. The CDR3 is made up of 16 amino acids. Germline values: CDR1 SNHLY, CDR2 FYNNEI. The CDR3 DNA is TGTGCCAGCAGTGAAAGACAGGGGGCCAACAATTCACCCCTCCACTTT. Translated, it gives CASSERQGANNSPLHF.

This chain joins TRBV6-5 and TRBJ1-1, with TRBD1 as a possible D gene (5 bases). With 8 bases removed from V and 1 base from J, the gap between germline ends came to 14 bases. Germline V gives CDR1 MNHEY, CDR2 SVGAGI. The CDR3 totals 14 residues. CDR3 region: CASHRTEGNTEAFF. Here the CDR3 DNA reads TGTGCCAGCCACAGGACCGAAGGGAACACTGAAGCTTTCTTT.

This chain links TRBV12-5 with TRBJ1-5; D is uncertain. The germline V and J ends were trimmed by 0 bases and 3 bases, with 15 bases remaining between them. Looked up from germline, CDR1 is LGHNT and CDR2 is FRNRAP. The CDR3 sequence is 17 residues long. The CDR3 DNA reads TGTGCTAGTGGTTTGGTGGTGGAGAGGGAGCACAATCAGCCCCAGCATTTT. Translated: CASGLVVEREHNQPQHF.

The CDR3 DNA reads as TGTGCCAGCAGTTACTGGCAGGGATCGCGATACAATGAGCAGTTCTTC. This sequence encodes CASSYWQGSRYNEQFF. The chain uses TRBV6-5 and TRBJ2-1; possibly TRBD1 for D (5 bases). This CDR3 spans 16 amino acids. Germline V gene lookup returns CDR1 MNHEY and CDR2 SVGAGI. V was cut by 1 base and J by 4 bases, with 14 bases left in between.

This clone has just one count. The CDR3 coding sequence is TGTGCCACCGGAGCCGGGGGTACGCAGTATTTT. It yields the protein CATGAGGTQYF. The chain recombines TRBV7-6 with TRBJ2-3; D might be TRBD2 (6 bases). The CDR3 length is 11 residues. V was cut by 10 bases and J by 8 bases, with 13 bases left in between. Germline V gives CDR1 SGHVS, CDR2 FNYEAQ. The full variable domain, its missing parts supplied by reference TRBV7-6 and TRBJ2-3, is GAGVSQSPRYKVTKRGQDVALRCDPISGHVSLYWYRQALGQGPEFLTYFNYEAQQDKSGLPNDRFSAERPEGSISTLTIQRTEQRDSAMYRCATGAGGTQYFGPGTRLTVL.

This clone occurred a few times. V usage is TRBV29-1 and J usage is TRBJ2-1; TRBD2 is a possible D gene (6 bases). The V end lost 3 bases, the J end lost 3 bases, and 9 bases lay between the germline ends. Germline CDR1 SQVTM, CDR2 ANQGSEA. The CDR3 is 13 amino acids. The CDR3 DNA follows: TGCAGCGTTGACCCGACTAGCTACAATGAGCAGTTCTTC. It yields the protein CSVDPTSYNEQFF.